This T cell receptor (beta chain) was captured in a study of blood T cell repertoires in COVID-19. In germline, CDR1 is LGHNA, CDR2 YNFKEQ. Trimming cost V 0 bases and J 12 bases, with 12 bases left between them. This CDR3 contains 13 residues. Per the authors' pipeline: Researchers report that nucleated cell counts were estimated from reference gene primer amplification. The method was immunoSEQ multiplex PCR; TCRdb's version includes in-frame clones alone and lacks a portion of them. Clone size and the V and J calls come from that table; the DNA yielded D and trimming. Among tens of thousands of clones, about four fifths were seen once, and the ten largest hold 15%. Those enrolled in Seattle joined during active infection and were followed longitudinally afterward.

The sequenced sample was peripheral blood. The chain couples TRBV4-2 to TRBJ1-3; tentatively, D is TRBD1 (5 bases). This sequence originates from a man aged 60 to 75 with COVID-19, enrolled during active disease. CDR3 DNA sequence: TGTGCCAGCAGCCAAGATCAAAGGGGCGGCATATATTTT. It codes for CASSQDQRGGIYF.